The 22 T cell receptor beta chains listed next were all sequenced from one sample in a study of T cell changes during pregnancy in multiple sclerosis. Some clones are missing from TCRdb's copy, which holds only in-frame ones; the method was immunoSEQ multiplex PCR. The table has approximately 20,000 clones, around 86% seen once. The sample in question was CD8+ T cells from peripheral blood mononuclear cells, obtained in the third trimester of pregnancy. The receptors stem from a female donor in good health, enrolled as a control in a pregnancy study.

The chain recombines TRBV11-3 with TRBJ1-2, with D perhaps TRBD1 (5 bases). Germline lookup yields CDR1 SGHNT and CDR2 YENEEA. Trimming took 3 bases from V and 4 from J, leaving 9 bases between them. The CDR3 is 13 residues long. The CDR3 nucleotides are TGTGCCAGCAGCTTTGCCGACAGCTATGGCTACACCTTC. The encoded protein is CASSFADSYGYTF.

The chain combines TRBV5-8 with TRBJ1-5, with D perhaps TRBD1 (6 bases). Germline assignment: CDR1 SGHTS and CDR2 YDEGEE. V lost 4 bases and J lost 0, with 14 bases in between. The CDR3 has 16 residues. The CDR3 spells CASSATGFYSNQPQHF. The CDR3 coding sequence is TGTGCCAGCAGCGCGACAGGTTTCTATAGCAATCAGCCCCAGCATTTT.

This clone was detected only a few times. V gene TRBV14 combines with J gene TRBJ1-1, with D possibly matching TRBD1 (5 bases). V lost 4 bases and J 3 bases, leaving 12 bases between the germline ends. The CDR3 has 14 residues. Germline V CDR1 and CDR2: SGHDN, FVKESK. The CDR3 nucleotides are TGTGCCAGCAGCCCAGGGTCCTCCTACACTGAAGCTTTCTTT. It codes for CASSPGSSYTEAFF.

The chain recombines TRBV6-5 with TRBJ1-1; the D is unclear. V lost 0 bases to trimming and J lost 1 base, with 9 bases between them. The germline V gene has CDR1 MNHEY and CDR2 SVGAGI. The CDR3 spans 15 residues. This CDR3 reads CASSYSKRGNTEAFF. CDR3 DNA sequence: TGTGCCAGCAGTTACTCGAAGCGGGGGAACACTGAAGCTTTCTTT.

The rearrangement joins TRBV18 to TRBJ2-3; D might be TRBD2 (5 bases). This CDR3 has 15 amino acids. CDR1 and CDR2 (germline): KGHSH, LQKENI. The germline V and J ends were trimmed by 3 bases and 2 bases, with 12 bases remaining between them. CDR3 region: CASSPQERFTDTQYF. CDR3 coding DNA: TGTGCCAGCTCACCCCAAGAGCGGTTCACAGATACGCAGTATTTT.

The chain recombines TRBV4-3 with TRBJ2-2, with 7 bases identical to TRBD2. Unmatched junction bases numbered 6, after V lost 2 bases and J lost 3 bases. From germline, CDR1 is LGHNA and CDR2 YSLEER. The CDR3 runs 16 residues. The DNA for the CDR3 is TGCGCCAGCAGCCAAACATCTAGCGGCTACACCGGGGAGCTGTTTTTT. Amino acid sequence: CASSQTSSGYTGELFF.

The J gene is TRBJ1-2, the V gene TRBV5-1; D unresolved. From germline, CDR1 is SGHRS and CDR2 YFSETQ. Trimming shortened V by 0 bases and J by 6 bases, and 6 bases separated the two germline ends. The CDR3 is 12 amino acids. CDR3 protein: CASSLGRNGYTF. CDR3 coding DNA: TGCGCCAGCAGCTTGGGGCGGAATGGCTACACCTTC.

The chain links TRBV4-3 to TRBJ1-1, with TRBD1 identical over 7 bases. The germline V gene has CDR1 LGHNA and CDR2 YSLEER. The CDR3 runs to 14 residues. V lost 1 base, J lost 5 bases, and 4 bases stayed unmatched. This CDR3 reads CASSQVTGETEAFF. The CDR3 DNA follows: TGCGCCAGCAGCCAAGTCACAGGGGAAACTGAAGCTTTCTTT.

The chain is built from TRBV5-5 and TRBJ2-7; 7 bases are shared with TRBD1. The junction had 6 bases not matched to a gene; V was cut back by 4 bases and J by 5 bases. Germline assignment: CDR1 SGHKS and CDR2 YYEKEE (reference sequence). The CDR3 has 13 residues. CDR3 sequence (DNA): TGTGCCAGCAGCCCGACAGGGAACCACGAGCAGTACTTC. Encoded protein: CASSPTGNHEQYF.

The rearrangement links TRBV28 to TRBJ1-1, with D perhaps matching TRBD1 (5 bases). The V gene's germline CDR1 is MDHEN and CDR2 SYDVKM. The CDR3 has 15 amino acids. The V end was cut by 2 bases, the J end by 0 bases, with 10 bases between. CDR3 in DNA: TGTGCCAGCAGTTTAGAAGGACACTTGAACACTGAAGCTTTCTTT. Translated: CASSLEGHLNTEAFF. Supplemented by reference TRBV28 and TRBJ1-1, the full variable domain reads DVKVTQSSRYLVKRTGEKVFLECVQDMDHENMFWYRQDPGLGLRLIYFSYDVKMKEKGDIPEGYSVSREKKERFSLILESASTNQTSMYLCASSLEGHLNTEAFFGQGTRLTVV.

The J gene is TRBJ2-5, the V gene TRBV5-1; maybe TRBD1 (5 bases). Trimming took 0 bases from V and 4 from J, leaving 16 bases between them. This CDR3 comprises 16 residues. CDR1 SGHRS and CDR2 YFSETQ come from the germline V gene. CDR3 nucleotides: TGCGCCAGCAGCTTGGGGCAGGGTGGGGATGGAGAGACCCAGTACTTC. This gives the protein CASSLGQGGDGETQYF.

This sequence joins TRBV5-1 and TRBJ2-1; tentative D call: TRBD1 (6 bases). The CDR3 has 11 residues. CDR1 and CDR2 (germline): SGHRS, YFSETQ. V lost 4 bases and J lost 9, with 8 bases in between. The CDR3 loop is CASSEGGEQFF. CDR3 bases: TGCGCCAGCAGCGAAGGGGGTGAGCAGTTCTTC.

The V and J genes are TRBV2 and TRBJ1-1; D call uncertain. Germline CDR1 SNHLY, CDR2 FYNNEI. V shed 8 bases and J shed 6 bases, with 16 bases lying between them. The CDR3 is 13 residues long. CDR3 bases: TGTGCCAGCCCCCCGCCCCCGGAGGCTGAAGCTTTCTTT. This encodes CASPPPPEAEAFF. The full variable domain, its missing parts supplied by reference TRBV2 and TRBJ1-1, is EPEVTQTPSHQVTQMGQEVILRCVPISNHLYFYWYRQILGQKVEFLVSFYNNEISEKSEIFDDQFSVERPDGSNFTLKIRSTKLEDSAMYFCASPPPPEAEAFFGQGTRLTVV.

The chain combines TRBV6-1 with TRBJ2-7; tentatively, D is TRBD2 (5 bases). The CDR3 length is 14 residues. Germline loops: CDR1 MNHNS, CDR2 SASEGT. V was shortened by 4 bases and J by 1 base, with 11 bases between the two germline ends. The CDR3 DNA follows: TGTGCCAGCAGTGCCCGCGGGCAATCCTACGAGCAGTACTTC. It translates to CASSARGQSYEQYF.

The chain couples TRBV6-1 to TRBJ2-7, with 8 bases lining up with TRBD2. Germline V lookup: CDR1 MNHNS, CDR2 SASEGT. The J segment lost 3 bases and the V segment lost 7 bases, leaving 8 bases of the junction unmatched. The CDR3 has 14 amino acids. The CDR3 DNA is TGTGCCAGCATCTTTCTGCGGGGGGACTACGAGCAGTACTTC. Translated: CASIFLRGDYEQYF.

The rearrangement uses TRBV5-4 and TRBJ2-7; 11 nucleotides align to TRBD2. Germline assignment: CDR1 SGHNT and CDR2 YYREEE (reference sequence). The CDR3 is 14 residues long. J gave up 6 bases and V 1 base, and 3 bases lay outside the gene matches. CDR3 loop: CASSLSGLAAEQYF. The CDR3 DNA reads TGTGCCAGCAGCTTGTCGGGACTAGCGGCCGAGCAGTACTTC. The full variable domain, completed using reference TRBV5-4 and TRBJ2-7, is ETGVTQSPTHLIKTRGQQVTLRCSSQSGHNTVSWYQQALGQGPQFIFQYYREEENGRGNFPPRFSGLQFPNYSSELNVNALELDDSALYLCASSLSGLAAEQYFGPGTRLTVT.

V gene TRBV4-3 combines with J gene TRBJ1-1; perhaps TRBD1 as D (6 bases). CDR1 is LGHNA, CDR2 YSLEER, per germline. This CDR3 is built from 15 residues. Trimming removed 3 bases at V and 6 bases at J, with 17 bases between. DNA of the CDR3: TGCGCCAGCAGCCAGGGGGCCCGGACCTCGGCTGAAGCTTTCTTT. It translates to CASSQGARTSAEAFF.

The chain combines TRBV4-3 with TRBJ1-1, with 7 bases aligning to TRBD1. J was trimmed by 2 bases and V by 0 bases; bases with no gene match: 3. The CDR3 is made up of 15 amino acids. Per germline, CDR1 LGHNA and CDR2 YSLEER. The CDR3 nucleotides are TGCGCCAGCAGCCAAGACGAAGGGGGCAACACTGAAGCTTTCTTT. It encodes CASSQDEGGNTEAFF.

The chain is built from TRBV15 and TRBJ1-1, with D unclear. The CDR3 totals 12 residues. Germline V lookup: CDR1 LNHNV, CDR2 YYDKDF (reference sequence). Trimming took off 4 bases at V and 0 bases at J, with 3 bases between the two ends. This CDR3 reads CATSKLNTEAFF. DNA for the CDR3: TGTGCCACCAGCAAGCTGAACACTGAAGCTTTCTTT.

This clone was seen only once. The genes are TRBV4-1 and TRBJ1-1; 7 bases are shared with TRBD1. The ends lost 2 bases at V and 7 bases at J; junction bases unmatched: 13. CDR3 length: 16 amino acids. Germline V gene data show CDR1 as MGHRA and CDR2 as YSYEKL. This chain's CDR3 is CASSQISPGGQLEAFF. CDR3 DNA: TGCGCCAGCAGCCAAATCTCCCCAGGGGGACAACTTGAAGCTTTCTTT.

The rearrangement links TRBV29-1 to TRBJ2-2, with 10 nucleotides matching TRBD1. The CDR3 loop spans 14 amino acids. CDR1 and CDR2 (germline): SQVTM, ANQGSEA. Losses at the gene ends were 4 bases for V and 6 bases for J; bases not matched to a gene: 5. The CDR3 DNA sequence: TGCAGCGTTGCACCCGGGACAGGGGCCGGGGAGCTGTTTTTT. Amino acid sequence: CSVAPGTGAGELFF.

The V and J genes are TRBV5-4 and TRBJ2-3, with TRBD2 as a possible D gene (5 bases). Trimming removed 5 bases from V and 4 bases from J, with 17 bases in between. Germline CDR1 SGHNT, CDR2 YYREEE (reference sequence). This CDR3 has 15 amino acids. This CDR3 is CASREAMTPPDTQYF. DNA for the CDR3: TGTGCCAGCAGGGAGGCAATGACCCCGCCAGATACGCAGTATTTT. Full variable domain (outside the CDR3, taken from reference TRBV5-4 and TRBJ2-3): ETGVTQSPTHLIKTRGQQVTLRCSSQSGHNTVSWYQQALGQGPQFIFQYYREEENGRGNFPPRFSGLQFPNYSSELNVNALELDDSALYLCASREAMTPPDTQYFGPGTRLTVL.